The 13 T cell receptor beta chains reported below all come from one sample, sequenced in a study of blood T cell repertoires in COVID-19. Profiled with immunoSEQ multiplex PCR; TCRdb holds only in-frame clones, not every one. The sample has roughly 180,000 clones, 80% to 90% seen once. The sequencing input was peripheral blood. All receptors derive from a man in his sixties with acute or convalescent COVID-19.

This chain connects TRBV3-1 (or the pseudogene TRBV3-2) to TRBJ1-6; TRBD1 might be the D (5 bases). The germline V gene encodes CDR1 LGHDT and CDR2 YNNKEL (reference sequence). V was cut by 3 bases and J by 8 bases, with 11 bases left in between. The CDR3 runs to 14 residues. CDR3 loop: CASSHRASDSPLHF. The CDR3 DNA sequence: TGTGCCAGCAGCCACAGGGCTTCTGATTCACCCCTCCACTTT.

This clone came up once. V gene TRBV5-1 combines with J gene TRBJ1-4, with a weak D call TRBD1 (6 bases). Trimming pared 1 base from V and 8 bases from J, leaving 15 bases between. Germline V gives CDR1 SGHRS, CDR2 YFSETQ. This CDR3 has 15 amino acids. CDR3 coding DNA: TGCGCCAGCAGCTTGTCGGATGGGGGCGGCGAAAAACTGTTTTTT. Translation gives CASSLSDGGGEKLFF.

For the CDR3, the DNA is TGCGCCAGCAGCTTGGAAGGCGGGAGGTCCAACACCGGGGAGCTGTTTTTT. Amino acids: CASSLEGGRSNTGELFF. The chain couples TRBV5-1 to TRBJ2-2; TRBD2 aligns across 8 bases. The CDR3 loop spans 17 amino acids. Per the germline V gene, CDR1 is SGHRS and CDR2 is YFSETQ. J was trimmed by 2 bases and V by 0 bases; bases with no gene match: 6.

There are a few counts of this clone. The chain links TRBV3-1 (or the pseudogene TRBV3-2) to TRBJ1-2; 11 nucleotides match TRBD1. The CDR3 consists of 16 residues. Germline V gives CDR1 LGHDT, CDR2 YNNKEL (reference sequence). The trim removed 4 bases at V and 8 bases at J, leaving 12 bases unmatched. CDR3 in amino acids: CASSLLPGTGGEGYTF. CDR3 sequence (DNA): TGTGCCAGCAGCCTCCTGCCCGGGACAGGGGGGGAAGGCTACACCTTC.

V and J are TRBV4-1 and TRBJ1-2; D possibly corresponds to TRBD1 (5 bases). V was shortened by 2 bases and J by 6 bases, with 19 bases between the two germline ends. Germline-derived CDR1 and CDR2 are MGHRA and YSYEKL. The length of the CDR3 is 16 residues. CDR3 protein: CASSQTTIRRVNGYTF. DNA for the CDR3: TGCGCCAGCAGCCAAACAACAATCCGCAGGGTGAATGGCTACACCTTC.

The rearrangement joins TRBV9 to TRBJ2-7, with a weak D call TRBD2 (5 bases). This CDR3 is built from 16 residues. The germline CDR1 and CDR2 sequences are SGDLS and YYNGEE. Trimming cost V 4 bases and J 7 bases, with 24 bases left between them. CDR3: CASSPSYGRNWEEQYF. As DNA, the CDR3 is TGTGCCAGCAGCCCCTCGTATGGGCGGAATTGGGAGGAGCAGTACTTC.

The V call is TRBV27, the J call TRBJ2-3, with D maybe TRBD1 (6 bases). This CDR3 is 15 amino acids long. V was clipped by 6 bases and J by 1 base, with 14 bases between them. Germline CDR1 and CDR2: MNHEY and SMNVEV (reference sequence). The CDR3: CASSMSGVRTDTQYF. For the CDR3, the DNA is TGTGCCAGCAGCATGTCAGGGGTGCGCACAGATACGCAGTATTTT.

This sequence joins TRBV11-1 and TRBJ2-7; D might be TRBD1 (5 bases). Trimming pared 5 bases from V and 6 bases from J, leaving 20 bases between. Germline assignment: CDR1 SGHAT and CDR2 FQDESV (reference sequence). The length of the CDR3 is 15 residues. The CDR3 DNA reads TGTGCCAGCAGCCAGCCGAAGGTCAGGGTCTCCGAGCAGTACTTC. Protein sequence: CASSQPKVRVSEQYF.

This chain links TRBV28 with TRBJ1-1; D might be TRBD1 (6 bases). This CDR3 has 17 residues. In germline, CDR1 is MDHEN, CDR2 SYDVKM. The V end was cut by 6 bases, the J end by 0 bases, with 20 bases between. The CDR3 DNA reads as TGTGCCAGCAGCCGGATTGGGGCTACAGGGTTGAACACTGAAGCTTTCTTT. It specifies CASSRIGATGLNTEAFF. The full variable domain, rest sourced from reference TRBV28 and TRBJ1-1, is DVKVTQSSRYLVKRTGEKVFLECVQDMDHENMFWYRQDPGLGLRLIYFSYDVKMKEKGDIPEGYSVSREKKERFSLILESASTNQTSMYLCASSRIGATGLNTEAFFGQGTRLTVV.

The sample holds one count of this clone. This chain uses TRBV9 with TRBJ2-7; 8 bases agree with TRBD2. The CDR3 extends over 15 amino acids. From germline, CDR1 is SGDLS and CDR2 YYNGEE. Trimming took 3 bases from V and 6 from J; bases not matched to a gene: 11. The CDR3 region is CASSADLAGISEQYF. The DNA for the CDR3 is TGTGCCAGCAGCGCGGATCTAGCGGGCATTTCCGAGCAGTACTTC.

V gene TRBV10-3 combines with J gene TRBJ2-1; a possible D gene is TRBD2 (5 bases). The CDR3 sequence is 13 residues long. Germline lookup yields CDR1 ENHRY and CDR2 SYGVKD. Trimming stripped 6 bases from V and 4 bases from J, with 10 bases between. The CDR3 DNA reads as TGTGCCATCAGCGAACTAGGTTACAATGAGCAGTTCTTC. Residues: CAISELGYNEQFF.

As concerns this clone: One end of the junction fails to match germline, which may point to a read error. CDR3 loop: CATSQGIYGYTF. DNA of the CDR3: TGCGCCACCAGTCAGGGGATCTATGGCTACACCTTC. The rearrangement links TRBV10-2 to TRBJ1-2; a possible D gene is TRBD1 (6 bases). The germline CDR1 and CDR2 sequences are WSHSY and SAAADI. This CDR3 has 12 residues.

The chain combines TRBV18 with TRBJ2-1, with 7 bases aligning to TRBD1. After removal of 5 bases from V and 4 bases from J, the junction contained 2 bases not matched to a gene. The CDR3 runs to 13 residues. CDR1 KGHSH and CDR2 LQKENI come from the germline V gene. The CDR3 here is CASSWGQYNEQFF. CDR3 DNA sequence: TGTGCCAGCTCATGGGGACAGTACAATGAGCAGTTCTTC.